These 3 T cell receptor beta chains share one sample of origin, sequenced in a study of cytomegalovirus exposure and HLA in healthy donors. In the PCR, 60 Vbeta and 13 Jbeta primers were used. Profiled with immunoSEQ multiplex PCR; TCRdb holds only in-frame clones, not every one. The sample table sets out around 100,000 clones. The sample taken for sequencing was PBMCs. The receptor source for this set is a young woman in good health and CMV-seronegative.

The chain has TRBV19 and TRBJ2-5; maybe TRBD2 (7 bases). Trimming removed 3 bases from V and 1 base from J, with 15 bases in between. The CDR3 totals 16 residues. From germline, CDR1 is LNHDA and CDR2 SQIVND (reference sequence). The CDR3 loop is CASSISGGQGQETQYF. The CDR3 DNA reads TGTGCCAGTAGTATTTCGGGGGGCCAGGGCCAAGAGACCCAGTACTTC.

The genes are TRBV6-5 and TRBJ2-2, with D uncertain. The CDR3 extends over 15 amino acids. V lost 0 bases, J lost 8 bases, and 13 bases lay in between. Germline CDR1 MNHEY, CDR2 SVGAGI. The CDR3 sequence is CASSYSEPKLGELFF. CDR3 bases: TGTGCCAGCAGTTACTCGGAGCCGAAACTGGGGGAGCTGTTTTTT.

The chain joins TRBV5-1 to TRBJ1-2; D is undetermined. V was pared by 0 bases and J by 3 bases, with 12 bases between. Per the germline V gene, CDR1 is SGHRS and CDR2 is YFSETQ. The CDR3 is 15 amino acids. The CDR3 spells CASSLGAGKDYGYTF. CDR3 DNA sequence: TGCGCCAGCAGCTTGGGAGCGGGGAAAGACTATGGCTACACCTTC.